This TCR beta chain stems from a study of cytomegalovirus exposure and HLA in healthy donors. 13 Jbeta primers and 60 Vbeta primers were used for the PCR. Here immunoSEQ multiplex PCR was the method, and the copy in TCRdb shows in-frame clones only, minus some. Among 95,000 or so clones listed, 81% were seen once. General study points: Association of 16,951 TCR beta sequences with HLA alleles was found at 0.05 false discovery rate in a later analysis.

The CDR3 is made up of 15 amino acids. As regards this clone: Its matching antigen is unknown.

The origin of this receptor is a woman in her 70s in good health and CMV-seropositive. Sample: PBMCs. This chain joins TRBV1 and TRBJ2-5; the table's D call, TRBD1, has no DNA check behind it. TRBV1 is designated a pseudogene. The CDR3 spells CTSSQLVRGQETQYF. For the CDR3, the DNA is TGCACCAGCAGCCAATTGGTAAGGGGACAAGAGACCCAGTACTTC.